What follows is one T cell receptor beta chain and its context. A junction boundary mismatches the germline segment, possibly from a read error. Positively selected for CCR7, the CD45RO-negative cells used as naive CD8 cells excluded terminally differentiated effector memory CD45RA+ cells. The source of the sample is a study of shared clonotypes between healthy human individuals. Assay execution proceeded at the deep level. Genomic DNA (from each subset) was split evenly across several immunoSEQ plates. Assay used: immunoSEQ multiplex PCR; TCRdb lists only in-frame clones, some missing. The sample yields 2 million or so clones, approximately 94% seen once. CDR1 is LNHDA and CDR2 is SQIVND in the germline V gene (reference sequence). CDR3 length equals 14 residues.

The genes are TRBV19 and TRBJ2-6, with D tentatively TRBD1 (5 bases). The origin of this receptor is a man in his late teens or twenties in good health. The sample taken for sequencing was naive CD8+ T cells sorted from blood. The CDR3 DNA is TGTGCCAGCCGAGTGGATTCTGGGGCCAACGTCCTGACCTTC. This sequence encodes CASRVDSGANVLTF. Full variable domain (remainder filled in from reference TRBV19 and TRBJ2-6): DGGITQSPKYLFRKEGQNVTLSCEQNLNHDAMYWYRQDPGQGLRLIYYSQIVNDFQKGDIAEGYSVSREKKESFPLTVTSAQKNPTAFYLCASRVDSGANVLTFGAGSRLTVL.